This T cell receptor (beta chain) was found in a study of cytomegalovirus exposure and HLA in healthy donors. Study-level results: Further analysis, carried out later, found HLA-associated TCR beta chains more clonally expanded than equally common other chains.

The CDR3 runs to 13 residues. Looked up from germline, CDR1 is MNHNY and CDR2 is SVGAGI (reference sequence). V was trimmed by 8 bases and J by 0 bases, leaving 11 bases between them. The PCR contained 60 Vbeta and 13 Jbeta primers. TCRdb's copy holds only in-frame clones and misses some; the assay was immunoSEQ multiplex PCR. The sample lists some 150,000 clones; over 75% were seen once. A word on this clone: No antigen is known for it.

The chain uses TRBV6-6 and TRBJ2-7; D not certain. The source material was PBMCs. This clonotype originated in a man aged 35 to 55 in good health and CMV-seronegative. The CDR3 DNA sequence: TGTGCCAGCGCGCGGTCGAGCTCCTACGAGCAGTACTTC. Its translation is CASARSSSYEQYF.